These T cell receptor beta chains were read from a single sample in a study of blood T cell repertoires in COVID-19. Data came from immunoSEQ multiplex PCR; TCRdb stores just in-frame clones and leaves some out. Seen here are 130,000 or so clones, about 74% observed once, and the top ten hold 7.9%. Sequencing was carried out using peripheral blood. These receptor sequences come from a human donor in a cohort sampled during active COVID-19. Each CDR3 is given with its conserved first and last residue. The order of the fields is V gene, J gene, CDR3 length, D gene, CDR3 protein. The D gene is left open where the match is weak.

TRBV30	TRBJ1-3	15	NA	CAWIDRILSGNTIYF
TRBV11-2	TRBJ1-6	16	NA	CASSLEGSSYNSPLHF
TRBV7-6	TRBJ2-1	16	NA	CASSHAVPRGIGEQFF
TRBV25-1	TRBJ1-4	16	NA	CASSELSGGTDEKLFF
TRBV4-1	TRBJ1-2	15	NA	CASSQEFAGDYGYTF
TRBV28	TRBJ1-4	15	NA	CASSLSLVAGEKLFF
TRBV4-1	TRBJ2-7	16	TRBD2	CASSQDSTSGGYEQYF
TRBV19	TRBJ1-1	13	NA	CASSDTGYTEAFF
TRBV7-9	TRBJ1-2	16	TRBD1	CASSLGQGATLGGYTF
TRBV6-2/TRBV6-3	TRBJ1-1	15	TRBD1	CASSYLGQGYTEAFF
TRBV10-3	TRBJ1-3	14	NA	CAISAGDSGNTIYF
TRBV28	TRBJ2-7	14	TRBD1	CASTGTGASYEQYF
TRBV6-5	TRBJ1-2	13	TRBD1	CASSPNRGVGYTF
TRBV6-5	TRBJ2-4	16	TRBD1	CASSWDRGVGKNIQYF
TRBV11-2	TRBJ2-7	16	NA	CASSFRQDSFSYEQYF
TRBV7-2	TRBJ1-1	13	TRBD1	CASSRQGNTEAFF
TRBV5-1	TRBJ2-7	15	TRBD1	CASSQGQGHSYEQYF
TRBV28	TRBJ1-5	15	NA	CASSLKSYSNQPQHF
TRBV28	TRBJ1-6	15	TRBD1	CASSSGQGVNSPLHF
TRBV12-3/TRBV12-4	TRBJ1-1	12	TRBD1	CASSSGGSEAFF
TRBV6-4	TRBJ2-5	15	TRBD2	CASSLTSGGQETQYF
TRBV6-1	TRBJ2-7	14	TRBD2	CASSEGEGYYEQYF
TRBV7-8	TRBJ2-7	15	NA	CASSLDDSSSYEQYF
TRBV6-4	TRBJ2-7	14	TRBD1	CASSSPGWDREQYF
TRBV27	TRBJ2-7	13	NA	CASSPRTFYEQYF
TRBV5-4	TRBJ1-1	16	NA	CASSPSRAGVNTEAFF
TRBV9	TRBJ2-1	18	TRBD2	CASSPPGAAGPFPSEQFF
TRBV28	TRBJ1-3	14	NA	CASSLAGVGNTIYF
TRBV19	TRBJ1-5	10	NA	CASSGGTQHF
TRBV19	TRBJ1-1	14	TRBD1	CASSEGQPGTEAFF
TRBV6-5	TRBJ2-7	15	NA	CASSPRAKSLYEQYF